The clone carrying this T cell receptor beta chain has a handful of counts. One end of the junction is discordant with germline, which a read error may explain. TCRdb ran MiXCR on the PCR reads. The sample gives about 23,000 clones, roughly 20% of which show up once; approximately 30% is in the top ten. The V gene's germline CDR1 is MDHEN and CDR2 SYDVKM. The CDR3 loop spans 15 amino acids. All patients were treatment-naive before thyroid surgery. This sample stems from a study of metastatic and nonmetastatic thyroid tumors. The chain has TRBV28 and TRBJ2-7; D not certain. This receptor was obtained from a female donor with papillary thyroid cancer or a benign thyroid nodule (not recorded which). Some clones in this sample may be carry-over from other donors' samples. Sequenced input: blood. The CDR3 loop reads CASIPGQAVTHDQYF. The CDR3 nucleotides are TGTGCCAGCATTCCCGGGCAGGCGGTTACCCACGATCAGTACTTC.